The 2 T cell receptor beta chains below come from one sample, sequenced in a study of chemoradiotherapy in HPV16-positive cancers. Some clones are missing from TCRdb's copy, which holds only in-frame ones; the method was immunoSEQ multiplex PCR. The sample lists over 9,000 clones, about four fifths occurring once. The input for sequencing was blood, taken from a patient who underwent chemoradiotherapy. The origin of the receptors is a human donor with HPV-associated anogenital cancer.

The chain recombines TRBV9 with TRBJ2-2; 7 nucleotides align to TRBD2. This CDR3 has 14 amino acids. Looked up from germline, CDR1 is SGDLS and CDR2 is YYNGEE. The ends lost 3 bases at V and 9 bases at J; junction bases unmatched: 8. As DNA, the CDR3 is TGTGCCAGCAGCGACCTGTCGCGGGGGAGGGAGCTGTTTTTT. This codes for CASSDLSRGRELFF. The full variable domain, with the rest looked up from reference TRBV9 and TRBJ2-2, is DSGVTQTPKHLITATGQRVTLRCSPRSGDLSVYWYQQSLDQGLQFLIQYYNGEERAKGNILERFSAQQFPDLHSELNLSSLELGDSALYFCASSDLSRGRELFFGEGSRLTVL.

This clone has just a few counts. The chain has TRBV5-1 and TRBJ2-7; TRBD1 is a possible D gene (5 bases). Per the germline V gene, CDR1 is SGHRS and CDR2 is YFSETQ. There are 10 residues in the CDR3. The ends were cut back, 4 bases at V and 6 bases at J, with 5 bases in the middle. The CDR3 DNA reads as TGCGCCAGCAGCAGGGGCGAGCAGTACTTC. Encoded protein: CASSRGEQYF.